This T cell receptor (beta chain) was identified during a study of blood T cell repertoires in COVID-19. Study-wide context: The United States, Italy and Spain were the sources of the acute and convalescent COVID-19 samples.

Libraries were prepared by immunoSEQ multiplex PCR; TCRdb keeps only in-frame clonotypes and omits some of them. The sample includes roughly 200,000 clones, around 90% seen only once; the top ten take under 3%. The V and J ends lost 2 bases and 4 bases, in that order; junction bases with no gene match: 4. The CDR3 runs to 15 residues. Germline V gene sequence: CDR1 SGHRS, CDR2 YFSETQ. Participant reports of clinical history set cohort assignment. Sequencing input: PBMCs or T cells enriched from blood (not recorded which). The chain has TRBV5-1 and TRBJ2-3; 10 nucleotides match TRBD2. This sequence originates from a woman in her thirties who had recovered from COVID-19. In DNA form, the CDR3 reads TGCGCCAGCAGCTTTAGCGGGGGGCAACCAGATACGCAGTATTTT. Its translation is CASSFSGGQPDTQYF. The full variable domain, rest sourced from reference TRBV5-1 and TRBJ2-3, is KAGVTQTPRYLIKTRGQQVTLSCSPISGHRSVSWYQQTPGQGLQFLFEYFSETQRNKGNFPGRFSGRQFSNSRSEMNVSTLELGDSALYLCASSFSGGQPDTQYFGPGTRLTVL.